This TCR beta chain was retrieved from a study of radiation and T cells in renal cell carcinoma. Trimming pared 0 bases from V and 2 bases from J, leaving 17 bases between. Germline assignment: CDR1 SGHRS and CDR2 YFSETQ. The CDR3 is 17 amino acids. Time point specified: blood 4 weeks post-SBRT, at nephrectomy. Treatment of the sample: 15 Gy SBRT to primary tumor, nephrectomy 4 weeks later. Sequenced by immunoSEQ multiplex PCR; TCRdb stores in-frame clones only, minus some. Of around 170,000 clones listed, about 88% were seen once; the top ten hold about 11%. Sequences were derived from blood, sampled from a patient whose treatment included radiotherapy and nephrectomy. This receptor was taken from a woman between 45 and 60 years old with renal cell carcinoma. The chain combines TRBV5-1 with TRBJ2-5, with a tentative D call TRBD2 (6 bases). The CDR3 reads CASSLGLGGVVQETQYF. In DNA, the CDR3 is TGCGCCAGCAGCTTGGGTTTGGGGGGAGTAGTACAAGAGACCCAGTACTTC.